This is a list of T cell receptor beta chains from one sample in a study of human T cells and chemical hapten exposure. TCRdb processed the RACE reads anew with MiXCR; each CDR3 protein has one entry. The data show about 140,000 distinct CDR3 sequences, with 10% to 15% seen just once and approximately 1.3% held by the top ten. The sample was whole blood, taken in connection with sensitization to the hapten diphenylcyclopropenone (DPC). These receptors were obtained from a woman in her forties or fifties with alopecia areata. Some clones in this sample may be carry-over from other donors' samples. The conserved cysteine and the conserved F or W are not part of the CDR3 here. For some rows the clone size is stated as once, few or many, or as a class when expanded; others skip it.

v_gene	j_gene	abundance	CDR3aa
TRBV12-3/TRBV12-4	TRBJ1-4	few	ASSPTGRRNEKLF
TRBV7-3	TRBJ1-1	many	ASSPLLSPGGKENTEAF
TRBV10-1	TRBJ2-5	many	ASSRAGSSVETQY
TRBV7-6	TRBJ2-2	many	ASSPRRDGSLGELF
TRBV30	TRBJ1-1	.	AWEAKTEAF
TRBV11-3	TRBJ2-1	few	ASSGRGSLSSYNEQF
TRBV19	TRBJ2-7	many	ASSMNAISSYEQY
TRBV6-5	TRBJ2-1	few	ASTPSQGHNEQF
TRBV7-9	TRBJ1-1	.	ASSPPFTPNTEAF
TRBV25-1	TRBJ2-7	few	ASSDPRRSYEQY
TRBV7-8	TRBJ2-3	many	ASSGQGDTDTQY
TRBV3-1	TRBJ1-2	.	ASSHLTAWNGYT
TRBV29-1	TRBJ2-3	.	SVPGISTDTQY
TRBV6-6	TRBJ1-5	many	ASRWTGGDNQPQH
TRBV3-1	TRBJ1-2	many	ASSQESKTHT
TRBV4-3	TRBJ2-3	.	ASSQDFGDRRQY
TRBV5-6	TRBJ2-7	.	ASSLSTSGGLG
TRBV5-1	TRBJ2-7	.	ASSSDRGAHEQY
TRBV5-1	TRBJ2-3	few	ASSLRQAGGTDTQY
TRBV25-1	TRBJ2-2	few	ASSPLRARGREWTGELF
TRBV5-1	TRBJ2-2	.	ASSTSVTGELF
TRBV30	TRBJ2-1	.	AWSRATYNEQS
TRBV7-2	TRBJ2-1	few	ASSFRLAGDYNEQF
TRBV5-1	TRBJ2-1	many	ASSPRDATRDEQF
TRBV19	TRBJ2-3	few	ASGNRAGSRGTDTQY
TRBV10-3	TRBJ2-5	few	AIRATGERETQY
TRBV29-1	TRBJ1-6	few	SVAQGVNSPLH
TRBV6-2/TRBV6-3	TRBJ2-1	.	ASSPTGGPYNEQF
TRBV10-1	TRBJ2-2	.	ASSAKRTGELF
TRBV11-2	TRBJ1-1	many	ASSLSEAF
TRBV9	TRBJ2-2	.	ASSVVPGVTTGELF
TRBV5-1	TRBJ2-7	.	ASSEGQTYEQY
TRBV20-1	TRBJ1-5	.	SARDLRGLQPQH
TRBV3-1	TRBJ2-1	.	ASSQEIGTISNEQF
TRBV6-2/TRBV6-3	TRBJ2-2	.	ASSGLAGSTGELF
TRBV4-3	TRBJ2-3	.	ASSQEGSSTDTQY
TRBV29-1	TRBJ1-5	few	SVSSQGKPQH
TRBV5-1	TRBJ2-4	many	ASSLDSAQAKNIQY
TRBV18	TRBJ1-3	few	ASSPWLTSGNTIY
TRBV29-1	TRBJ2-3	.	SVEGGRGGTDTQY
TRBV9	TRBJ1-2	many	ASSVSPGTGSNYGYT
TRBV29-1	TRBJ2-3	many	SVERGRSTDTQY
TRBV7-9	TRBJ2-3	few	ASTDAIDTDTQY
TRBV27	TRBJ2-7	few	ASSSIAGPAYEQY
TRBV12-2	TRBJ2-3	few	ASRREGCTDTQY